The TCR beta chain described here comes from a study of regulatory T cells in long-lasting Graves disease. On the study more broadly: Over 5 years of antithyroid drugs with positive TSH receptor antibodies was taken to mean persistent Graves' disease. Findings of the study overall: Relative to new patients (966), persistent patients exhibited greater sharing of public clonotypes (about 3,000). Thyroid tissue was not studied; only peripheral blood was.

Assembly of TCR beta libraries relied on iRepertoire HTBI primers together with Arm-PCR of CDR3 regions. TCRdb independently ran MiXCR on the multiplex PCR reads; one entry per CDR3 protein. The sample includes 400,000 to 500,000 distinct CDR3 sequences, approximately 23% of them seen just once. This CDR3 comprises 14 residues. CDR1 and CDR2 (germline): MGHDK, SYGVNS. Trimming shortened V by 2 bases and J by 0 bases, and 7 bases separated the two germline ends. Noted time point: persistent/refractory GD, antithyroid drugs over 5 years with positive TRAb. Extracted RNA from PBMCs served as the source of the TCR library. This clonotype was picked up a small number of times. Its antigen is unknown.

Sequencing was performed on peripheral blood mononuclear cells (PBMCs), taken when the disease was refractory, from a patient treated with antithyroid drugs. The sequence derives from a female donor with Graves disease. This chain uses TRBV25-1 with TRBJ2-5; D is possibly TRBD2 (5 bases). CDR3 nucleotide sequence: TGTGCCAGCAGTGAAGGAGGTTACCAAGAGACCCAGTACTTC. This encodes CASSEGGYQETQYF.